These T cell receptor beta chains were read from a single sample in a study of cytomegalovirus exposure and HLA in healthy donors. Clones were sequenced by immunoSEQ multiplex PCR, and TCRdb holds only the in-frame ones, with some missing. This sample has about 170,000 clones, with around three quarters found just once. Sequencing was performed on PBMCs. The receptors were sampled from a woman aged 45-59 years in good health and CMV-seropositive. Both conserved end residues are part of each CDR3. A D gene is named only where the DNA matches it firmly. Size is omitted from some rows. Given values are once, few, many or a class for expanded clones.

d_gene | len | abundance | j_gene | v_gene | CDR3nt | CDR3aa
TRBD2 | 19 | few | TRBJ2-3 | TRBV4-3 | TGCGCCAGCAGCCAAGTATTCATCTCCGGGACTAGCGTCACAGATACGCAGTATTTT | CASSQVFISGTSVTDTQYF
. | 16 | . | TRBJ2-4 | TRBV5-6 | TGTGCCAGCAGCTTGCCCAGGGGATTAGCCAAAAACATTCAGTACTTC | CASSLPRGLAKNIQYF
TRBD1 | 13 | once | TRBJ1-1 | TRBV2 | TGTGCCAGCATGACCGACAGGGACACTGAAGCTTTCTTT | CASMTDRDTEAFF
. | 14 | once | TRBJ2-2 | TRBV7-2 | TGTGCCAGCAGCTTAGTTGGCGGAACCGGGGAGCTGTTTTTT | CASSLVGGTGELFF
TRBD2 | 16 | . | TRBJ2-3 | TRBV14 | TGTGCCAGCAGCCCGCAAAGAGGACTAGCGGGAGATACGCAGTATTTT | CASSPQRGLAGDTQYF
. | 16 | few | TRBJ2-3 | TRBV7-9 | TGTGCCAGCAGCTTAGTTGGGCAATCACCCACAGATACGCAGTATTTT | CASSLVGQSPTDTQYF
. | 13 | once | TRBJ1-1 | TRBV28 | TGTGCCAGCAGTGTCCAGGGCAAGGGAAAAGCTTTCTTT | CASSVQGKGKAFF
TRBD1 | 15 | . | TRBJ2-5 | TRBV18 | TGTGCCAGCTCATCTCCGGACAGGCGGAGAGAGACCCAGTACTTC | CASSSPDRRRETQYF
. | 13 | . | TRBJ1-1 | TRBV7-9 | TGTGCCAGCAGCCCCAATAGTGGCACTGAAGCTTTCTTT | CASSPNSGTEAFF
. | 13 | . | TRBJ2-5 | TRBV7-3 | TGTGCCAGCAGCTTTTTTAGCGGAGAGACCCAGTACTTC | CASSFFSGETQYF
. | 15 | once | TRBJ1-1 | TRBV6-5 | TGTGCCAGCAGTTGGGGCAATGTTCAGTACACTGAAGCTTTCTTT | CASSWGNVQYTEAFF
TRBD2 | 15 | once | TRBJ2-1 | TRBV19 | TGTGCCAGTAGCCAAGGGACTAGCGCCGTCAATGAGCAGTTCTTC | CASSQGTSAVNEQFF
TRBD2 | 16 | once | TRBJ2-2 | TRBV18 | TGTGCCAGCTCACCACGACTAGCGGGAGCCACCGGGGAGCTGTTTTTT | CASSPRLAGATGELFF
TRBD2 | 14 | . | TRBJ2-1 | TRBV5-1 | TGCGCCAGCAGCTTGGAGTTAGCGGGAGGTGAGCAGTTCTTC | CASSLELAGGEQFF
. | 14 | once | TRBJ1-2 | TRBV28 | TGTGCCAGCAGAGTCGGACAGAATACCTATGGCTACACCTTC | CASRVGQNTYGYTF
. | 16 | few | TRBJ2-5 | TRBV19 | TGTGCCAGTAGTATAGATTCCACAGGCCCCCGGAAGACCCAGTACTTC | CASSIDSTGPRKTQYF
TRBD1 | 15 | few | TRBJ2-3 | TRBV4-2 | TGTGCCAGCAGCCACCGACAGGGCAGCACAGATACGCAGTATTTT | CASSHRQGSTDTQYF
TRBD1 | 17 | . | TRBJ1-5 | TRBV2 | TGTGCCAGCAGTGTCCAAGGGACAGGAGGCCTTAACCAGCCCCAGCATTTT | CASSVQGTGGLNQPQHF
TRBD2 | 13 | . | TRBJ2-1 | TRBV7-9 | TGTGCCAGCGGGGTAGCGGGAGCCGACACGCAGTTCTTC | CASGVAGADTQFF
. | 18 | . | TRBJ1-1 | TRBV23-1 | TGCGCCAGCAGTCAATCGGTTCGGCAGGGGCCCGAGGAAACTGAAGCTTTCTTT | CASSQSVRQGPEETEAFF
. | 14 | once | TRBJ1-1 | TRBV6-5 | TGTGCCAGCAGTCTTTACCGGCACAGGGTAGAAGCTTTCTTT | CASSLYRHRVEAFF
. | 15 | . | TRBJ1-5 | TRBV18 | TGTGCCAGCTCACCACGGACTCTTGACAATCAGCCCCAGCATTTT | CASSPRTLDNQPQHF
TRBD2 | 14 | . | TRBJ2-7 | TRBV5-1 | TGCGCCAGCAGCCCAGAGACTAGCGCCTACGAGCAGTACTTC | CASSPETSAYEQYF
. | 13 | . | TRBJ2-7 | TRBV7-2 | TGTGCCAGCAGCTCCCGGGTTTCCTACGAGCAGTACTTC | CASSSRVSYEQYF
TRBD1 | 14 | . | TRBJ2-7 | TRBV28 | TGTGCCAGCAGTTTTCGGACAGGGACCCACGAGCAGTACTTC | CASSFRTGTHEQYF
. | 12 | . | TRBJ2-7 | TRBV6-1 | TGTGCCAGCAGCGGAACAGGTTACGAGCAGTACTTC | CASSGTGYEQYF
. | 13 | once | TRBJ1-4 | TRBV29-1 | TGCAGCGTTGGAGGAGGTGGGTCTGAAAAACTGTTTTTT | CSVGGGGSEKLFF
TRBD1 | 14 | once | TRBJ2-7 | TRBV9 | TGTGCCAGCAGCCGGGGACAGGGTGCCTACGAGCAGTACTTC | CASSRGQGAYEQYF
. | 14 | few | TRBJ2-3 | TRBV28 | TGTGCCAGCAGTCCAATCTCTCGGTCCAATACGCAGTATTTT | CASSPISRSNTQYF
TRBD1 | 15 | . | TRBJ2-7 | TRBV19 | TGTGCCAGTAAGGAGCAGGGGGCTGGGACCTACGAGCAGTACTTC | CASKEQGAGTYEQYF
TRBD1 | 13 | . | TRBJ1-5 | TRBV5-1 | TGCGCCAGTAGACAGGGGTGGAATCAGCCCCAGCATTTT | CASRQGWNQPQHF
. | 11 | . | TRBJ2-7 | TRBV20-1 | TGCAGTGCTAGAGGAAGGACAGAGCAGTACTTC | CSARGRTEQYF
TRBD2 | 15 | . | TRBJ2-7 | TRBV7-2 | TGTGCCAGCAGCTTAGATTGGGGGAGGGCCTACGAGCAGTACTTC | CASSLDWGRAYEQYF
TRBD1 | 15 | . | TRBJ2-5 | TRBV9 | TGTGCCAGCAGCGTCGCCGGGACAGGGGAAGAGACCCAGTACTTC | CASSVAGTGEETQYF
. | 13 | . | TRBJ1-1 | TRBV5-1 | TGCGCCAGCAGTCGTCGAGAGAACACTGAAGCTTTCTTT | CASSRRENTEAFF
. | 11 | . | TRBJ1-6 | TRBV21-1 | TGTGCCAGCGACTGCAATTCACCCCTCCACTTT | CASDCNSPLHF
. | 11 | . | TRBJ2-7 | TRBV19 | TGTGCCACTACAGACTCCTACGAGCAGTACTTC | CATTDSYEQYF
. | 15 | . | TRBJ1-4 | TRBV4-1 | TGCGCCAGCAGCCAAGCTACAGCAATTAATGAAAAACTGTTTTTT | CASSQATAINEKLFF
TRBD2 | 15 | once | TRBJ2-1 | TRBV29-1 | TGCAGCGTTTTAGCTCGAGGACTAGCGGGAGAGGAGCAGTTCTTC | CSVLARGLAGEEQFF
. | 15 | . | TRBJ2-7 | TRBV7-6 | TGTGCCAGCAGCTTAGCGGCACGGGACTCCTACGAGCAGTACTTC | CASSLAARDSYEQYF
. | 13 | once | TRBJ2-7 | TRBV28 | TGTGCCAGCAGTTTAAACCCGGGGTACGAGCAGTACTTC | CASSLNPGYEQYF
. | 15 | . | TRBJ1-2 | TRBV18 | TGTGCCAGCTCACCACCGGGACAAGCTAACTATGGCTACACCTTC | CASSPPGQANYGYTF
. | 14 | . | TRBJ2-3 | TRBV19 | TGTGCCAGTCAGGACAGAATTGGCACAGATACGCAGTATTTT | CASQDRIGTDTQYF
. | 13 | . | TRBJ2-5 | TRBV5-4 | TGTGCCAGCAGCGCGGGACCTCAAGAGACCCAGTACTTC | CASSAGPQETQYF
. | 15 | . | TRBJ2-2 | TRBV11-3 | TGTGCCAGCAGCTACAGGGAATTCAACACCGGGGAGCTGTTTTTT | CASSYREFNTGELFF
TRBD2 | 12 | . | TRBJ2-7 | TRBV6-5 | TGTGCCAGCAGTTACACGGGGGGCGAGCAGTACTTC | CASSYTGGEQYF
. | 15 | . | TRBJ1-4 | TRBV27 | TGTGCCAGCAGTTCTGAGGGAGCGGCTAATGAAAAACTGTTTTTT | CASSSEGAANEKLFF
TRBD2 | 16 | . | TRBJ2-2 | TRBV7-2 | TGTGCCAGCAGCTTAGCGACTAGCGCCCAACCCGGGGAGCTGTTTTTT | CASSLATSAQPGELFF
TRBD1 | 15 | . | TRBJ1-2 | TRBV15 | TGTGCCACCAGCAGAGATAGGGGACAGGGGGGTGGCTACACCTTC | CATSRDRGQGGGYTF
. | 12 | . | TRBJ2-7 | TRBV6-5 | TGTGCCAGCAGTTATAGGGGTGGGGAGCAGTACTTC | CASSYRGGEQYF
. | 13 | . | TRBJ2-2 | TRBV6-1 | TGTGCCAGCAGTCGTGGACAGATACCAGAGCTGTTTTTT | CASSRGQIPELFF
TRBD1 | 16 | . | TRBJ1-5 | TRBV4-3 | TGCGCCAGCAGCGCGCGATACAGGGGCTGGAATCAGCCCCAGCATTTT | CASSARYRGWNQPQHF
TRBD1 | 14 | few | TRBJ2-3 | TRBV6-1 | TGTGCCAGCAGAAATGGGCAGGGGGCGAATACGCAGTATTTT | CASRNGQGANTQYF